A single count supports the clone carrying this T cell receptor (beta chain). These data originate in a study of cytomegalovirus exposure and HLA in healthy donors. CDR1 LNHDA and CDR2 SQIVND come from the germline V gene (reference sequence). J was trimmed by 6 bases and V by 5 bases; bases with no gene match: 8. This CDR3 has 14 amino acids. With 60 Vbeta and 13 Jbeta primers, the PCR was carried out. Only in-frame clones appear in the TCRdb table, and some are missing; sequencing was by immunoSEQ multiplex PCR. Here the sample spans approximately 27,000 clones, 62% being singletons. The TCR sequence derives from a male donor in good health and CMV-seropositive. V and J are TRBV19 and TRBJ1-2, with 8 bases aligning to TRBD1. The source material was PBMCs. CDR3 in amino acids: CASSQGAGANGYTF. Written as DNA, the CDR3 is TGTGCCAGTAGTCAGGGGGCAGGGGCGAATGGCTACACCTTC.